The 3 T cell receptor beta chains below were found in one sample sequenced in a study of T cell responses to AZD1222 COVID-19 vaccine. Profiled with immunoSEQ multiplex PCR; TCRdb holds only in-frame clones, not every one. The sample lists about 42,000 clones, over 70% occurring once. This specimen consisted of peripheral blood, obtained 28 days after the second AZD1222 dose. Receptors originate from an adult who received the AZD1222 COVID-19 vaccine.

The chain uses TRBV5-1 and TRBJ1-5; 9 positions match TRBD1. Germline V gene data show CDR1 as SGHRS and CDR2 as YFSETQ. After removal of 2 bases from V and 4 bases from J, the junction contained 4 bases not matched to a gene. The CDR3 runs to 15 residues. CDR3 coding DNA: TGCGCCAGCAGCTTTACAGGGGGCGTTAATCAGCCCCAGCATTTT. Protein: CASSFTGGVNQPQHF.

The chain uses TRBV2 and TRBJ1-2; D uncertain. There are 11 residues in the CDR3. V lost 2 bases to trimming and J lost 8 bases, with 6 bases between them. Germline values: CDR1 SNHLY, CDR2 FYNNEI. CDR3 residues: CASSEYGGYTF. The CDR3 DNA reads TGTGCCAGCAGTGAATACGGAGGCTACACCTTC.

This sequence joins TRBV9 and TRBJ2-1; 9 bases fit TRBD1. This CDR3 comprises 15 residues. Germline loops: CDR1 SGDLS, CDR2 YYNGEE. V dropped 0 bases and J dropped 13; count of bases not matched to a gene: 11. This CDR3 is CASSVAGTGQGDQFF. CDR3 sequence (DNA): TGTGCCAGCAGCGTAGCCGGGACAGGGCAAGGGGACCAGTTCTTC. Full variable domain (rest looked up from reference TRBV9 and TRBJ2-1): DSGVTQTPKHLITATGQRVTLRCSPRSGDLSVYWYQQSLDQGLQFLIQYYNGEERAKGNILERFSAQQFPDLHSELNLSSLELGDSALYFCASSVAGTGQGDQFFGPGTRLTVL.